The 28 T cell receptor beta chains below all came from one sample that was sequenced in a study of blood T cells in healthy people across ages (dated by TCRdb to between 2015 and 2016). Library generation was performed with 5' RACE. The sequencing machine was an Illumina HiSeq 2500. The second PCR ran for about 7 to 11 cycles and used a J-beta primer mix along with a sample-barcoded 5' primer. The public reads were reprocessed in TCRdb via fastp at Q25 and MiXCR, keeping in-frame beta chains. A single entry per CDR3 protein holds the most common genes and DNA from its merged rows. A total of about 320,000 distinct CDR3 sequences appear in this sample, less than 30% of them only once. Around 30% of the sample goes to the ten largest clones. The material sequenced was blood. These receptors came from a woman between 70 and 85 years old in good health.

In the case of this clonotype: Likely a read error: the CDR3 ends without its conserved phenylalanine or tryptophan. The chain links TRBV6-2 or TRBV6-3 to TRBJ2-6; unclear D gene. Germline assignment: CDR1 MNHEY and CDR2 SVGEGT. The CDR3 has 17 residues. The CDR3, as DNA: TGTGCCAACAGTTACTCGGGCAGTTCTCCTGGGGCCAACGTCCTGACTCTC. Encoded protein: CANSYSGSSPGANVLTL.

This clonotype was counted ten times or more. The rearrangement links TRBV28 to TRBJ2-1, with D possibly being TRBD1 (6 bases). This CDR3 spans 16 amino acids. Germline values: CDR1 MDHEN, CDR2 SYDVKM. Trimming shortened V by 5 bases and J by 0 bases, and 14 bases separated the two germline ends. The CDR3 sequence is CASSLGGAISYNEQFF. DNA for the CDR3: TGTGCCAGCAGTCTTGGGGGCGCGATCTCCTACAATGAGCAGTTCTTC.

This clonotype was seen only a few times. The genes are TRBV5-8 and TRBJ1-2, with a possible D match to TRBD1 (5 bases). This CDR3 region has 15 residues. V shed 4 bases and J shed 6 bases, with 19 bases lying between them. Germline V gives CDR1 SGHTS, CDR2 YDEGEE. The CDR3 is CASSPRGPVKHGYTF. The CDR3 DNA reads TGTGCCAGCAGCCCTAGGGGCCCAGTAAAACATGGCTACACCTTC.

Remarks on this clonotype: Possible read error: a much larger clone is one base away. V is TRBV7-9 and J is TRBJ2-7, with a tentative D call TRBD2 (6 bases). CDR3 length: 13 amino acids. Per germline, CDR1 SEHNR and CDR2 FQNEAQ (reference sequence). Trimming cost V 6 bases and J 1 base, with 10 bases left between them. CDR3 sequence reads: CASSSEGSYEQYF. The CDR3 nucleotides are TGTGCCAGCAGTTCGGAGGGGTCCTACGAGCAGTACTTC.

The V and J genes are TRBV5-1 and TRBJ2-5; TRBD1 might be the D (6 bases). V lost 4 bases and J 3 bases, leaving 10 bases between the germline ends. Germline V gene data show CDR1 as SGHRS and CDR2 as YFSETQ. This CDR3 region has 13 residues. CDR3 amino acids: CASSGTREETQYF. CDR3 in DNA: TGCGCCAGCAGCGGGACAAGAGAAGAGACCCAGTACTTC.

This clonotype was detected many times. V usage is TRBV29-1 and J usage is TRBJ2-7; TRBD2 is a possible D gene (6 bases). The CDR3 has 13 amino acids. Germline loops: CDR1 SQVTM, CDR2 ANQGSEA. V was clipped by 1 base and J by 4 bases, with 11 bases between them. CDR3 DNA sequence: TGCAGCGTTGAAGGACCGACTAGGTACGAGCAGTACTTC. Its protein is CSVEGPTRYEQYF.

This clonotype was recorded once. The chain links TRBV11-2 to TRBJ1-3; TRBD1 matches at 9 bases. Germline CDR1 SGHAT, CDR2 FQNNGV. J gave up 3 bases and V 1 base, and 7 bases lay outside the gene matches. The CDR3 loop spans 17 amino acids. CDR3 sequence reads: CASSLASTGGDGNTIYF. The CDR3 nucleotides read TGTGCCAGCAGCTTAGCCTCCACAGGGGGCGATGGAAACACCATATATTTT.

This clonotype has only a few counts. V gene TRBV12-3 or TRBV12-4 combines with J gene TRBJ2-1; a possible D gene is TRBD2 (6 bases). V was trimmed by 7 bases and J by 3 bases, leaving 16 bases between them. The CDR3 has 15 amino acids. The CDR3: CASTKTFSGYNEQFF. The CDR3 coding sequence is TGTGCCAGCACCAAGACGTTTAGCGGCTACAATGAGCAGTTCTTC.

The chain joins TRBV27 to TRBJ2-2, with D possibly TRBD2 on 5 matching bases. V lost 3 bases to trimming and J lost 0 bases, with 8 bases between them. CDR3 length: 15 amino acids. Looked up from germline, CDR1 is MNHEY and CDR2 is SMNVEV (reference sequence). The CDR3 DNA is TGTGCCAGCAGTTTGGACTTAGCGAACACCGGGGAGCTGTTTTTT. Encoded protein: CASSLDLANTGELFF.

This clonotype was counted a few times. The rearrangement links TRBV15 to TRBJ2-1; 8 nucleotides agree with TRBD2. Per germline, CDR1 LNHNV and CDR2 YYDKDF (reference sequence). This CDR3 has 15 residues. V shed 0 bases, J shed 5 bases, and the junction held 3 bases outside the gene matches. Written as DNA, the CDR3 is TGTGCCACCAGCAGAGACCAGCGGGGGAACAATGAGCAGTTCTTC. Translated: CATSRDQRGNNEQFF.

This clonotype has a handful of counts. The chain combines TRBV12-3 or TRBV12-4 with TRBJ1-1; D call uncertain. Trimming stripped 3 bases from V and 3 bases from J, with 8 bases between. This CDR3 has 13 residues. The CDR3 DNA is TGTGCCAGCAGTTTTGGGTCAGACACTGAAGCTTTCTTT. This encodes CASSFGSDTEAFF.

J is TRBJ1-4 and V is TRBV2; D gene ambiguous. The CDR3 is 15 residues long. CDR1 is SNHLY and CDR2 is FYNNEI in the germline V gene. Trimming pared 6 bases from V and 4 bases from J, leaving 15 bases between. The CDR3 loop reads CASRLTRAVNEKLFF. DNA of the CDR3: TGTGCCAGCAGGCTCACCCGAGCAGTTAATGAAAAACTGTTTTTT.

V usage is TRBV6-6 and J usage is TRBJ2-7, with TRBD1 as a possible D gene (5 bases). The CDR3 runs to 16 residues. V lost 0 bases, J lost 2 bases, and 14 bases lay in between. Germline CDR1 reads MNHNY; CDR2 reads SVGAGI (reference sequence). The CDR3 sequence is CASSYSNDRNTYEQYF. CDR3 in DNA: TGTGCCAGCAGTTACTCGAACGACAGAAACACCTACGAGCAGTACTTC.

J is TRBJ1-1 and V is TRBV18; D is unclear. Per the germline V gene, CDR1 is KGHSH and CDR2 is LQKENI. The CDR3 extends over 14 amino acids. The V end lost 3 bases, the J end lost 1 base, and 9 bases lay between the germline ends. CDR3 in amino acids: CASSPKPGNTEAFF. Here the CDR3 DNA reads TGTGCCAGCTCACCTAAGCCAGGGAACACTGAAGCTTTCTTT. Together with reference TRBV18 and TRBJ1-1, the CDR3 gives the full variable domain: NAGVMQNPRHLVRRRGQEARLRCSPMKGHSHVYWYRQLPEEGLKFMVYLQKENIIDESGMPKERFSAEFPKEGPSILRIQQVVRGDSAAYFCASSPKPGNTEAFFGQGTRLTVV.

This clonotype was detected only a few times. This rearrangement joins TRBV7-6 to TRBJ1-1; unclear D gene. The CDR3 length is 13 residues. V was clipped by 4 bases and J by 1 base, with 7 bases between them. From germline, CDR1 is SGHVS and CDR2 FNYEAQ. CDR3 amino acids: CASSSYRNTEAFF. The CDR3 nucleotides read TGTGCCAGCAGCTCTTACAGGAACACTGAAGCTTTCTTT.

The chain carries TRBV4-1 and TRBJ2-1; TRBD2 matches at 10 bases. Germline V gene sequence: CDR1 MGHRA, CDR2 YSYEKL. V was pared by 4 bases and J by 5 bases, with 5 bases of the junction left unmatched. CDR3 length: 15 residues. The CDR3 nucleotides read TGCGCCAGCAGCCGGGCCGGGACTAGCGACAATGAGCAGTTCTTC. Its protein is CASSRAGTSDNEQFF.

As DNA, the CDR3 is TGTGCCAGCAGGAAGAAGGGGGACAGGGGGTCCAACGTCCTGACTTTC. It codes for CASRKKGDRGSNVLTF. The V call is TRBV11-2, the J call TRBJ2-6, with 11 bases lining up with TRBD1. Germline CDR1 reads SGHAT; CDR2 reads FQNNGV. This CDR3 spans 16 amino acids. With 6 bases clipped from V and 8 bases from J, the junction kept 9 bases outside the gene matches.

The V call is TRBV5-1, the J call TRBJ2-1; tentatively, D is TRBD1 (5 bases). The V end lost 0 bases, the J end lost 9 bases, and 13 bases lay between the germline ends. The CDR3 runs to 14 residues. Looked up from germline, CDR1 is SGHRS and CDR2 is YFSETQ. CDR3 nucleotides: TGCGCCAGCAGCTTGGGCAGGGAACGCGCTGAGCAGTTCTTC. Encoded protein: CASSLGRERAEQFF. The whole variable domain, remainder taken from reference TRBV5-1 and TRBJ2-1, is KAGVTQTPRYLIKTRGQQVTLSCSPISGHRSVSWYQQTPGQGLQFLFEYFSETQRNKGNFPGRFSGRQFSNSRSEMNVSTLELGDSALYLCASSLGRERAEQFFGPGTRLTVL.

The chain's CDR3 is CASSLRGNEQYF. The CDR3 DNA reads as TGTGCCAGCAGTTTAAGAGGGAACGAGCAGTACTTC. The chain combines TRBV12-3 or TRBV12-4 with TRBJ2-7, with a possible D match to TRBD2 (5 bases). This CDR3 has 12 residues. Trimming took off 2 bases at V and 5 bases at J, with 7 bases between the two ends.

This clonotype was counted ten times or more. This chain uses TRBV29-1 with TRBJ2-1; D may be TRBD1 or TRBD2 (5 bases each). V was cut by 4 bases and J by 8 bases, with 15 bases left in between. Per the germline V gene, CDR1 is SQVTM and CDR2 is ANQGSEA. The CDR3 contains 13 residues. CDR3 region: CSVGDGIVDEQFF. The CDR3 DNA is TGCAGCGTTGGGGACGGGATCGTCGATGAGCAGTTCTTC.

The V gene is TRBV9, the J gene TRBJ2-5; 11 bases line up with TRBD2. CDR3 length: 16 residues. Germline-derived CDR1 and CDR2 are SGDLS and YYNGEE. The ends lost 4 bases at V and 2 bases at J; junction bases unmatched: 7. The CDR3 protein is CASSLAVAGGQETQYF. The CDR3 region has the DNA TGTGCCAGCAGCCTAGCAGTAGCGGGGGGGCAAGAGACCCAGTACTTC.

This clonotype was recorded only once. The rearrangement uses TRBV6-5 and TRBJ2-3, with TRBD1 matching 7 bases. The V and J ends lost 2 bases and 4 bases, in that order; junction bases with no gene match: 12. In germline, CDR1 is MNHEY, CDR2 SVGAGI. CDR3 length: 17 amino acids. This chain's CDR3 is CASSYRLRGSWSDTQYF. As DNA, the CDR3 is TGTGCCAGCAGTTACCGGCTCAGGGGGTCATGGTCAGATACGCAGTATTTT.

The V call is TRBV9, the J call TRBJ2-1; D uncertain. From germline, CDR1 is SGDLS and CDR2 YYNGEE. The CDR3 extends over 15 amino acids. V lost 1 base, J lost 0 bases, and 8 bases lay in between. CDR3 region: CASSVYDSSYNEQFF. As DNA, the CDR3 is TGTGCCAGCAGCGTATACGATAGCTCCTACAATGAGCAGTTCTTC.

The table lists this clonotype with a few counts. The V gene is TRBV7-3, the J gene TRBJ2-1, with TRBD2 matching 8 bases. From germline, CDR1 is SGHTA and CDR2 FQGTGA. This CDR3 has 14 residues. J gave up 4 bases and V 5 bases, and 4 bases lay outside the gene matches. CDR3 protein: CASSPPGGYNEQFF. The CDR3 bases are TGTGCCAGCAGCCCCCCGGGAGGGTACAATGAGCAGTTCTTC.

The rearrangement links TRBV29-1 to TRBJ2-3; D remains unclear. The CDR3 is 15 amino acids. Trimming left V 6 bases short and J 0 bases short, with 16 bases between. Germline V gives CDR1 SQVTM, CDR2 ANQGSEA. The CDR3 protein is CSVNVGLTSTDTQYF. CDR3 nucleotide sequence: TGCAGCGTGAATGTCGGGCTGACTAGCACAGATACGCAGTATTTT.

This clonotype was detected only a few times. The chain joins TRBV29-1 to TRBJ2-2; perhaps TRBD2 as D (6 bases). The germline CDR1 and CDR2 sequences are SQVTM and ANQGSEA. V was trimmed by 3 bases and J by 4 bases, leaving 15 bases between them. This CDR3 contains 15 residues. CDR3 sequence: CSVEDRRGSTGELFF. CDR3 DNA: TGCAGCGTTGAGGATCGGAGGGGTAGCACCGGGGAGCTGTTTTTT.

CDR3 nucleotide sequence: TGTGCCAGCAGCTTAATAGGTTGGGGGGAGCCGAACACCGGGGAGCTGTTTTTT. As protein: CASSLIGWGEPNTGELFF. The gene calls are TRBV7-2 and TRBJ2-2; D possibly corresponds to TRBD2 (6 bases). Trimming cost V 2 bases and J 0 bases, with 16 bases left between them. The germline V gene encodes CDR1 SGHTA and CDR2 FQGNSA. The CDR3 has 18 amino acids.

J is TRBJ1-1 and V is TRBV12-5, with a tentative D call TRBD1 (6 bases). V was clipped by 6 bases and J by 6 bases, with 20 bases between them. CDR3 size: 15 residues. Germline values: CDR1 LGHNT, CDR2 FRNRAP. As DNA, the CDR3 is TGTGCTAGTGGCCGGGACACACCTCGGGGGGCTGAAGCTTTCTTT. This codes for CASGRDTPRGAEAFF.